The rows below give T cell receptor beta chains drawn from one sample of a study of OX40 agonist ivuxolimab in advanced cancers. Produced via immunoSEQ multiplex PCR; TCRdb's table is partial and in-frame only. Here the sample spans approximately 82,000 clones, more than 70% being singletons. The sequenced sample was CD4+ or CD8+ T cells sorted from blood, obtained in a trial of the OX40 agonist ivuxolimab. The receptors derive from an adult with an advanced solid tumor such as melanoma, head and neck, liver or kidney cancer. CDR3s include the opening cysteine and the closing phenylalanine or tryptophan. The D gene is left open where the match is weak. Only part of the rows carry a size: once, few, many, or a class if the clone is expanded.

d_gene: -
abundance: few
v_gene: TRBV5-1
j_gene: TRBJ1-3
len: 16
CDR3aa: CASSLAGVRLGNTIYF
CDR3nt: TGCGCCAGCAGCTTGGCTGGGGTTCGCCTTGGAAACACCATATATTTT

d_gene: -
abundance: once
v_gene: TRBV19
j_gene: TRBJ1-3
len: 14
CDR3aa: CASADGSSGNTIYF
CDR3nt: TGTGCCAGTGCCGACGGCAGCTCTGGAAACACCATATATTTT

d_gene: -
abundance: -
v_gene: TRBV28
j_gene: TRBJ1-2
len: 13
CDR3aa: CASSFTRAPGYTF
CDR3nt: TGTGCCAGCAGCTTCACCAGGGCGCCCGGCTACACCTTC

d_gene: -
abundance: -
v_gene: TRBV10-3
j_gene: TRBJ2-2
len: 14
CDR3aa: CAITGDPNTGELFF
CDR3nt: TGTGCCATCACAGGGGACCCGAACACCGGGGAGCTGTTTTTT

d_gene: TRBD2
abundance: -
v_gene: TRBV5-6
j_gene: TRBJ2-3
len: 16
CDR3aa: CASSFTGLAGSDTQYF
CDR3nt: TGTGCCAGCAGCTTCACAGGGCTAGCGGGATCCGATACGCAGTATTTT

d_gene: -
abundance: -
v_gene: TRBV29-1
j_gene: TRBJ2-3
len: 11
CDR3aa: CSVGGGDTQYF
CDR3nt: TGCAGCGTGGGGGGTGGAGATACGCAGTATTTT

d_gene: TRBD1
abundance: -
v_gene: TRBV7-9
j_gene: TRBJ2-4
len: 16
CDR3aa: CASSSTGVVAKNIQYF
CDR3nt: TGTGCCAGCAGCTCCACAGGGGTCGTAGCCAAAAACATTCAGTACTTC

d_gene: TRBD2
abundance: -
v_gene: TRBV29-1
j_gene: TRBJ2-3
len: 14
CDR3aa: CSVGAGAAADTQYF
CDR3nt: TGCAGCGTTGGAGCGGGAGCGGCGGCAGATACGCAGTATTTT

d_gene: TRBD1
abundance: -
v_gene: TRBV7-9
j_gene: TRBJ2-7
len: 16
CDR3aa: CASSSPRTGFAYEQYF
CDR3nt: TGTGCCAGCAGCTCCCCTAGGACAGGTTTTGCCTACGAGCAGTACTTC

d_gene: TRBD2
abundance: -
v_gene: TRBV27
j_gene: TRBJ2-1
len: 15
CDR3aa: CASSSSGRANNEQFF
CDR3nt: TGTGCCAGCAGCTCTAGCGGGAGGGCCAACAATGAGCAGTTCTTC

d_gene: -
abundance: -
v_gene: TRBV5-4
j_gene: TRBJ2-3
len: 15
CDR3aa: CASAPGANDRNTQYF
CDR3nt: TGTGCCAGCGCCCCCGGGGCCAATGACCGCAATACGCAGTATTTT

d_gene: -
abundance: -
v_gene: TRBV7-2
j_gene: TRBJ1-1
len: 12
CDR3aa: CASSLQNTEAFF
CDR3nt: TGTGCCAGCAGCTTACAGAACACTGAAGCTTTCTTT

d_gene: -
abundance: -
v_gene: TRBV6-5
j_gene: TRBJ2-3
len: 15
CDR3aa: CASSYGLGVTDTQYF
CDR3nt: TGTGCCAGCAGTTACGGGTTGGGAGTCACAGATACGCAGTATTTT

d_gene: -
abundance: -
v_gene: TRBV19
j_gene: TRBJ2-7
len: 13
CDR3aa: CASRDFQAYEQYF
CDR3nt: TGTGCCAGTAGGGACTTCCAGGCCTACGAGCAGTACTTC

d_gene: -
abundance: -
v_gene: TRBV7-2
j_gene: TRBJ2-1
len: 14
CDR3aa: CASSAMTGYNEQFF
CDR3nt: TGTGCCAGCAGCGCAATGACTGGCTACAATGAGCAGTTCTTC

d_gene: -
abundance: -
v_gene: TRBV10-3
j_gene: TRBJ2-4
len: 15
CDR3aa: CAISETVLRLGIQYF
CDR3nt: TGTGCCATCAGTGAGACAGTGCTTCGGCTGGGCATTCAGTACTTC

d_gene: -
abundance: -
v_gene: TRBV2
j_gene: TRBJ2-7
len: 16
CDR3aa: CASSDLGQSWSYEQYF
CDR3nt: TGTGCCAGCAGTGATTTAGGACAGTCTTGGTCCTACGAGCAGTACTTC

d_gene: TRBD2
abundance: -
v_gene: TRBV28
j_gene: TRBJ2-1
len: 16
CDR3aa: CASSPTRAGGYNEQFF
CDR3nt: TGTGCCAGCAGTCCCACGCGAGCGGGAGGCTACAATGAGCAGTTCTTC

d_gene: -
abundance: -
v_gene: TRBV5-1
j_gene: TRBJ2-7
len: 15
CDR3aa: CASSLGVGEIGEQYF
CDR3nt: TGCGCCAGCAGCTTGGGGGTCGGGGAAATCGGGGAGCAGTACTTC

d_gene: -
abundance: -
v_gene: TRBV11-2
j_gene: TRBJ1-5
len: 13
CDR3aa: CASSLGGGQPQHF
CDR3nt: TGTGCCAGCAGCTTAGGGGGGGGTCAGCCCCAGCATTTT